The 32 T cell receptor beta chains below all came from one sample that was sequenced in a study of cytomegalovirus exposure and HLA in healthy donors. 60 Vbeta and 13 Jbeta primers were used in PCR. The method was immunoSEQ multiplex PCR; TCRdb's version includes in-frame clones alone and lacks a portion of them. This table holds over 75,000 clones, less than 80% found once. Sequences were obtained from PBMCs. The receptor source for this set is a man aged 25-40 years in good health and CMV-seronegative.

This clone was recorded only once. The chain couples TRBV2 to TRBJ1-5; D call uncertain. Germline assignment: CDR1 SNHLY and CDR2 FYNNEI. V was trimmed by 6 bases and J by 0 bases, leaving 9 bases between them. CDR3 length: 14 residues. The CDR3 nucleotides read TGTGCCAGCAGGGGCCAAAATAGCAATCAGCCCCAGCATTTT. Translating gives CASRGQNSNQPQHF. Filled out from reference TRBV2 and TRBJ1-5, the complete variable domain reads EPEVTQTPSHQVTQMGQEVILRCVPISNHLYFYWYRQILGQKVEFLVSFYNNEISEKSEIFDDQFSVERPDGSNFTLKIRSTKLEDSAMYFCASRGQNSNQPQHFGDGTRLSIL.

V usage is TRBV7-8 and J usage is TRBJ1-4; D call uncertain. Germline V gene data show CDR1 as SGHVS and CDR2 as FQNEAQ. The CDR3 runs to 15 residues. The ends were cut back, 0 bases at V and 6 bases at J, with 11 bases in the middle. CDR3 DNA: TGTGCCAGCAGCTTAGCGGGGAGGGCAGATGAAAAACTGTTTTTT. Protein product: CASSLAGRADEKLFF. The complete variable domain, with remaining parts taken from reference TRBV7-8 and TRBJ1-4, reads GAGVSQSPRYKVAKRGQDVALRCDPISGHVSLFWYQQALGQGPEFLTYFQNEAQLDKSGLPSDRFFAERPEGSVSTLKIQRTQQEDSAVYLCASSLAGRADEKLFFGSGTQLSVL.

The chain joins TRBV11-2 to TRBJ1-1; D might be TRBD1 (6 bases). Between the trimmed V and J ends, which lost 2 bases and 2 bases, there was a span of 12 bases. Germline V CDR1 and CDR2: SGHAT, FQNNGV. The CDR3 is 15 amino acids. This chain's CDR3 is CASSLMQGPNTEAFF. The CDR3 coding sequence is TGTGCCAGCAGCTTAATGCAGGGGCCCAACACTGAAGCTTTCTTT.

The J gene is TRBJ2-7, the V gene TRBV11-2; 7 nucleotides align to TRBD1. Germline CDR1 is SGHAT and CDR2 is FQNNGV. This CDR3 contains 15 residues. Unmatched junction bases numbered 14, after V lost 7 bases and J lost 5 bases. CDR3 loop: CASTDRNRGADEQYF. The CDR3 DNA sequence: TGTGCCAGCACCGACCGTAACAGGGGCGCCGACGAGCAGTACTTC.

The chain uses TRBV7-2 and TRBJ1-2, with TRBD1 identical over 7 bases. This CDR3 is 16 amino acids long. Germline CDR1 reads SGHTA; CDR2 reads FQGNSA. V shed 1 base, J shed 2 bases, and the junction held 7 bases outside the gene matches. The CDR3 is CASSLVGGGANYGYTF. In nucleotides, the CDR3 is TGTGCCAGCAGCTTAGTCGGAGGGGGCGCCAACTATGGCTACACCTTC.

This clone came up a few times. This sequence joins TRBV6-6 and TRBJ1-2; 8 bases match TRBD1. The CDR3 consists of 13 residues. Germline CDR1 reads MNHNY; CDR2 reads SVGAGI (reference sequence). The junction had 9 bases not matched to a gene; V was cut back by 8 bases and J by 7 bases. CDR3 sequence: CASVLQGAGGYTF. The CDR3, as DNA: TGTGCCAGCGTGCTCCAGGGGGCCGGTGGCTACACCTTC.

This clone was picked up one time. The chain has TRBV4-1 and TRBJ1-6; TRBD1 matches at 10 bases. The CDR3 loop spans 17 amino acids. V dropped 6 bases and J dropped 0; count of bases not matched to a gene: 5. Germline CDR1 reads MGHRA; CDR2 reads YSYEKL. Written as DNA, the CDR3 is TGCGCCAGCAGTACCGGACAGGGGGTCTCCTATAATTCACCCCTCCACTTT. Its protein is CASSTGQGVSYNSPLHF.

Regarding this clone: The sample carries other DNA sequences with the same CDR3. The chain is built from TRBV27 and TRBJ2-3; no definite D call. The CDR3 consists of 14 residues. Trimming pared 6 bases from V and 5 bases from J, leaving 15 bases between. Germline V CDR1 and CDR2: MNHEY, SMNVEV (reference sequence). This chain's CDR3 is CASSLVSEVDTQYF. CDR3 DNA: TGTGCCAGCAGCCTCGTGTCTGAGGTAGATACGCAGTATTTT.

Written as DNA, the CDR3 is TGTGCCAGCAGCTTTCCGGGAGGCCACAATGAGCAGTTCTTC. It yields the protein CASSFPGGHNEQFF. The J gene is TRBJ2-1, the V gene TRBV5-6, with TRBD2 identical over 7 bases. The CDR3 runs 14 residues. Germline values: CDR1 SGHDT, CDR2 YYEEEE. The V segment lost 2 bases and the J segment 5 bases; nucleotides outside the gene matches: 4.

This chain connects TRBV9 to TRBJ2-5; possible D gene TRBD1, 8 bases. The V end lost 4 bases, the J end lost 3 bases, and 19 bases lay between the germline ends. Germline values: CDR1 SGDLS, CDR2 YYNGEE. There are 16 residues in the CDR3. The CDR3: CASSLAAGGGEETQYF. CDR3 nucleotide sequence: TGTGCCAGCAGCCTAGCGGCAGGGGGCGGGGAAGAGACCCAGTACTTC.

The rearrangement joins TRBV5-6 to TRBJ2-1, with 14 bases that match TRBD2. V trimming: 5 bases; J trimming: 7 bases; junction bases outside the gene matches: 5. The germline CDR1 and CDR2 sequences are SGHDT and YYEEEE. The CDR3 runs to 15 residues. CDR3 amino acids: CASRKTSGGANEQFF. The CDR3 DNA reads as TGTGCCAGCAGGAAGACTAGCGGGGGGGCAAATGAGCAGTTCTTC.

The CDR3 loop is CASSFSAGVGEQYF. CDR3 in DNA: TGTGCCAGCAGTTTTAGCGCGGGAGTTGGTGAGCAGTACTTC. V usage is TRBV28 and J usage is TRBJ2-7; 7 bases fit TRBD2. CDR1 is MDHEN and CDR2 is SYDVKM in the germline V gene. This CDR3 is 14 amino acids long. The J segment lost 7 bases and the V segment lost 3 bases, leaving 9 bases of the junction unmatched.

This clone was detected only a few times. The chain has TRBV7-8 and TRBJ2-7, with D possibly being TRBD2 (6 bases). The CDR3 runs to 15 residues. From germline, CDR1 is SGHVS and CDR2 FQNEAQ. V lost 10 bases to trimming and J lost 0 bases, with 19 bases between them. CDR3 coding DNA: TGTGCCACCATTCTCAGGGCGGGGACCTCCTACGAGCAGTACTTC. Its translation: CATILRAGTSYEQYF.

This clone appeared a single time. This chain connects TRBV4-1 to TRBJ2-7, with D uncertain. CDR1 and CDR2 from the germline V gene are MGHRA and YSYEKL. V lost 1 base, J lost 1 base, and 11 bases lay in between. The length of the CDR3 is 15 residues. The CDR3, as DNA: TGCGCCAGCAGCCAAGGACCGGGTTTGTCCTACGAGCAGTACTTC. Amino acids: CASSQGPGLSYEQYF.

The chain uses TRBV28 and TRBJ1-2, with D unclear. V was shortened by 11 bases and J by 4 bases, with 14 bases between the two germline ends. The germline gives CDR1 MDHEN, CDR2 SYDVKM. CDR3 length: 12 residues. CDR3 region: CACRTFAYGYTF. The CDR3 nucleotides read TGTGCCTGTCGTACTTTTGCCTATGGCTACACCTTC.

The rearrangement uses TRBV11-3 and TRBJ2-4; TRBD1 agrees at 11 bases. The CDR3 spans 17 residues. Germline V gives CDR1 SGHNT, CDR2 YENEEA. The trim removed 6 bases at V and 0 bases at J, leaving 7 bases unmatched. CDR3 DNA sequence: TGTGCCAGCAGTTCCGGGACAGGGGGAATAGCCAAAAACATTCAGTACTTC. Translated, it gives CASSSGTGGIAKNIQYF.

The chain is built from TRBV10-3 and TRBJ2-7; D may be TRBD2 (6 bases). This CDR3 has 13 residues. Germline-derived CDR1 and CDR2 are ENHRY and SYGVKD. V was cut by 6 bases and J by 0 bases, with 9 bases left in between. The CDR3 DNA sequence: TGTGCCATCAGGGGGGGTAGCTCCTACGAGCAGTACTTC. The encoded protein is CAIRGGSSYEQYF.

There are a few counts of this clone. The rearrangement joins TRBV9 to TRBJ2-1; 14 bases line up with TRBD2. CDR3 length: 20 residues. In germline, CDR1 is SGDLS, CDR2 YYNGEE. The junction had 10 bases not matched to a gene; V was cut back by 2 bases and J by 0 bases. The chain's CDR3 is CASSVPGGLAGGFSYNEQFF. The CDR3 DNA reads as TGTGCCAGCAGCGTCCCTGGCGGACTAGCGGGAGGTTTCTCCTACAATGAGCAGTTCTTC.

The V call is TRBV7-2, the J call TRBJ2-7, with D perhaps TRBD1 (6 bases). With 7 bases removed from V and 1 base from J, the gap between germline ends came to 11 bases. The CDR3 contains 13 residues. Germline V gene sequence: CDR1 SGHTA, CDR2 FQGNSA. The CDR3 reads CASTRDTSYEQYF. CDR3 in DNA: TGTGCCAGCACCCGGGACACGTCCTACGAGCAGTACTTC.

The rearrangement joins TRBV4-3 to TRBJ2-3, with a weak D call TRBD1 (5 bases). V was clipped by 1 base and J by 0 bases, with 17 bases between them. CDR1 LGHNA and CDR2 YSLEER come from the germline V gene. This CDR3 contains 18 residues. DNA of the CDR3: TGCGCCAGCAGCCAAGCTTGGGGCGTTGCTTCTAGCACAGATACGCAGTATTTT. Residues: CASSQAWGVASSTDTQYF.

In its sample, this clone was seen a few times. The chain couples TRBV29-1 to TRBJ1-2, with 7 bases identical to TRBD1. With 4 bases clipped from V and 2 bases from J, the junction kept 4 bases outside the gene matches. Germline V gene lookup returns CDR1 SQVTM and CDR2 ANQGSEA. CDR3 length: 13 residues. CDR3 sequence reads: CSVGLQGNYGYTF. CDR3 nucleotides: TGCAGCGTTGGATTACAGGGGAACTATGGCTACACCTTC.

J is TRBJ2-1 and V is TRBV7-8; 8 nucleotides align to TRBD1. With V trimmed by 1 base and J by 10 bases, 15 bases remained unmatched. Germline V gene data show CDR1 as SGHVS and CDR2 as FQNEAQ. The CDR3 is made up of 17 amino acids. The CDR3 reads CASSLGSSGTGQWEQFF. The DNA for the CDR3 is TGTGCCAGCAGCTTAGGATCCTCCGGGACAGGTCAATGGGAGCAGTTCTTC.

J is TRBJ1-5 and V is TRBV30, with TRBD1 matching 7 bases. The germline V gene has CDR1 GTSNPN and CDR2 SVGIG (reference sequence). The CDR3 extends over 13 amino acids. The junction had 3 bases not matched to a gene; V was cut back by 4 bases and J by 3 bases. The CDR3 reads CAWNGQVNQPQHF. The CDR3 coding sequence is TGTGCCTGGAATGGACAGGTCAATCAGCCCCAGCATTTT.

The chain combines TRBV7-8 with TRBJ1-2; D gene ambiguous. This CDR3 is 15 amino acids long. Trimming left V 5 bases short and J 0 bases short, with 13 bases between. Germline CDR1 and CDR2: SGHVS and FQNEAQ. CDR3 DNA sequence: TGTGCCAGCAGCCTTAGAGGAGTCACTAACTATGGCTACACCTTC. Translating it yields CASSLRGVTNYGYTF.

The genes are TRBV9 and TRBJ2-3; 9 bases are shared with TRBD1. CDR3 length: 15 residues. In germline, CDR1 is SGDLS, CDR2 YYNGEE. V lost 3 bases to trimming and J lost 4 bases; unmatched junction nucleotides: 6. CDR3 DNA sequence: TGTGCCAGCAGCGCTTGGGACAGGGACTCAGATACGCAGTATTTT. This sequence encodes CASSAWDRDSDTQYF.

V is TRBV5-1 and J is TRBJ1-1; D might be TRBD1 (5 bases). Germline V gene lookup returns CDR1 SGHRS and CDR2 YFSETQ. The CDR3 totals 14 residues. Trimming stripped 3 bases from V and 3 bases from J, with 12 bases between. The CDR3 here is CASSSPGGDTEAFF. The CDR3 DNA sequence: TGCGCCAGCAGCTCCCCGGGAGGGGACACTGAAGCTTTCTTT.

The chain recombines TRBV5-6 with TRBJ2-7, with 8 bases identical to TRBD2. Germline V gene sequence: CDR1 SGHDT, CDR2 YYEEEE. The CDR3 covers 14 residues. Trimming cost V 4 bases and J 4 bases; bases outside gene matches: 7. CDR3: CASSPGLAEYEQYF. In DNA form, the CDR3 reads TGTGCCAGCAGCCCAGGACTAGCAGAGTACGAGCAGTACTTC. The variable domain in full, with the rest retrieved from reference TRBV5-6 and TRBJ2-7, is DAGVTQSPTHLIKTRGQQVTLRCSPKSGHDTVSWYQQALGQGPQFIFQYYEEEERQRGNFPDRFSGHQFPNYSSELNVNALLLGDSALYLCASSPGLAEYEQYFGPGTRLTVT.

This clone was seen a single time. The chain is built from TRBV6-5 and TRBJ1-5; TRBD1 matches at 7 bases. The J segment lost 2 bases and the V segment lost 5 bases, leaving 6 bases of the junction unmatched. Per the germline V gene, CDR1 is MNHEY and CDR2 is SVGAGI. The CDR3 extends over 15 amino acids. CDR3 region: CASSPDRVGNQPQHF. DNA of the CDR3: TGTGCCAGCAGTCCCGACAGGGTGGGCAATCAGCCCCAGCATTTT.

The chain employs TRBV7-2 and TRBJ1-5; 7 nucleotides agree with TRBD1. Germline-derived CDR1 and CDR2 are SGHTA and FQGNSA. CDR3 size: 14 residues. Trimming cost V 3 bases and J 2 bases; bases outside gene matches: 1. Here the CDR3 DNA reads TGTGCCAGCAGCTTCGGACAGGGCAATCAGCCCCAGCATTTT. Translation: CASSFGQGNQPQHF.

The gene calls are TRBV7-2 and TRBJ2-3, with 11 bases that match TRBD1. The trim removed 1 base at V and 4 bases at J, leaving 1 base unmatched. The CDR3 is 15 amino acids. The germline CDR1 and CDR2 sequences are SGHTA and FQGNSA. CDR3 protein: CASSLGTGGPDTQYF. CDR3 sequence (DNA): TGTGCCAGCAGCTTAGGGACAGGGGGCCCAGATACGCAGTATTTT.

The chain recombines TRBV7-3 with TRBJ1-1; no definite D call. Trimming took 0 bases from V and 5 from J, leaving 13 bases between them. Germline lookup yields CDR1 SGHTA and CDR2 FQGTGA. This CDR3 is 15 amino acids long. CDR3 loop: CASSLTEDSGTEAFF. The CDR3 nucleotides read TGTGCCAGCAGCTTAACAGAGGATAGCGGGACTGAAGCTTTCTTT.

The chain has TRBV18 and TRBJ1-1; D is undetermined. V was clipped by 6 bases and J by 6 bases, with 8 bases between them. CDR1 and CDR2 (germline): KGHSH, LQKENI. This CDR3 comprises 11 residues. The CDR3 spells CASSTPSEAFF. The CDR3, as DNA: TGTGCCAGCTCTACACCGTCTGAAGCTTTCTTT. Filled out from reference TRBV18 and TRBJ1-1, the complete variable domain reads NAGVMQNPRHLVRRRGQEARLRCSPMKGHSHVYWYRQLPEEGLKFMVYLQKENIIDESGMPKERFSAEFPKEGPSILRIQQVVRGDSAAYFCASSTPSEAFFGQGTRLTVV.